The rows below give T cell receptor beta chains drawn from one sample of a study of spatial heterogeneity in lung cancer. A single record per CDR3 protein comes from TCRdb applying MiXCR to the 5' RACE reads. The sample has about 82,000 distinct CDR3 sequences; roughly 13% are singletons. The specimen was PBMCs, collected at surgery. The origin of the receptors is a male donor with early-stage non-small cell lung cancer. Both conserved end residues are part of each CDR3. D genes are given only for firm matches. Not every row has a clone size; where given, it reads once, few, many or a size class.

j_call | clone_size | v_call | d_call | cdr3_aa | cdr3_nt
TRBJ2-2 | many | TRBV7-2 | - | CASSPFTGELFF | TGTGCCAGCAGCCCATTCACCGGGGAGCTGTTTTTT
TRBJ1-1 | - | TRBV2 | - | CASIGALNTEAFF | TGTGCCAGCATAGGGGCTCTGAACACTGAAGCTTTCTTT
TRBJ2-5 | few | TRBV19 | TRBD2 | CASRPTSGETQYF | TGTGCCAGTAGACCGACTAGCGGAGAGACCCAGTACTTC
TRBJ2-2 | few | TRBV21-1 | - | CASSNHRANTGELFF | TGTGCCAGCAGCAATCACCGAGCGAACACCGGGGAGCTGTTTTTT
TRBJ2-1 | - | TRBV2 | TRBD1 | CASIQGTAPNNEQFF | TGTGCCAGCATCCAGGGGACAGCGCCCAACAATGAGCAGTTCTTC
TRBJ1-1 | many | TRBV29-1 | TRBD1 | CSARTGQPTEAFF | TGCAGCGCGAGGACAGGGCAACCCACTGAAGCTTTCTTT
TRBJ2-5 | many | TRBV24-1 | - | CATSDGAGAHQETQYF | TGTGCCACCAGTGATGGGGCCGGGGCCCATCAAGAGACCCAGTACTTC
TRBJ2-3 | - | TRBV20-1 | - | CSASGAVSTDTQYF | TGCAGTGCTAGCGGCGCGGTGAGCACAGATACGCAGTATTTT
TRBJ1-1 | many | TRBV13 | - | CASSTGSLREAFF | TGTGCCAGCAGCACTGGGAGCCTCAGGGAAGCTTTCTTT
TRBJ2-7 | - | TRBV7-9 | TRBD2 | CASSGEQTSGGASYEQYF | TGTGCCAGCAGCGGGGAGCAGACGAGCGGGGGGGCCTCCTACGAGCAGTACTTC
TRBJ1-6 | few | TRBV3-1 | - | CASSLSGTDSPLHF | TGTGCCAGCAGTCTCTCGGGGACCGATTCACCCCTCCACTTT
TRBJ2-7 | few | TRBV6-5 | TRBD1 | CASNSGQGGHEQYF | TGTGCCAGCAATTCGGGACAGGGTGGCCACGAGCAGTACTTC
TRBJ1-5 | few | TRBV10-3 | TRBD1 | CAISESGQGRGNQPQHF | TGTGCCATCAGTGAGTCGGGACAGGGTCGCGGCAATCAGCCCCAGCATTTT
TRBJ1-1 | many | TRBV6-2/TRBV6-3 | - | CASSYFPGNTEAFF | TGTGCCAGCAGTTACTTTCCCGGGAACACTGAAGCTTTCTTT
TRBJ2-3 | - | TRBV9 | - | CASSVGGRDTQYF | TGTGCCAGCAGCGTAGGGGGACGGGATACGCAGTATTTT
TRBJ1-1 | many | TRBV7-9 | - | CASSLAGVPEAFF | TGTGCCAGCAGCTTAGCCGGCGTACCTGAAGCTTTCTTT
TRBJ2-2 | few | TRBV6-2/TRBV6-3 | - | CASSNGGLNTGELFF | TGTGCCAGCAGTAACGGGGGCCTGAACACCGGGGAGCTGTTTTTT
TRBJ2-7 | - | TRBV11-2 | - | CASSRAATPEQYF | TGTGCCAGCAGCCGAGCGGCTACACCCGAGCAGTACTTC
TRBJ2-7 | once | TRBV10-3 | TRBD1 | CAISAPGQLTYEQYF | TGTGCCATCAGTGCACCGGGACAGCTGACCTACGAGCAGTACTTC
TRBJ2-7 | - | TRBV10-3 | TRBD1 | CAISETGESYEQYF | TGTGCCATCAGTGAAACAGGGGAATCCTACGAGCAGTACTTC
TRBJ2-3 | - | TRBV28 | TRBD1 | CASSLDRGPTDTQYF | TGTGCCAGCAGTCTCGACAGGGGACCCACAGATACGCAGTATTTT
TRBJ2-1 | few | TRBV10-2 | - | CASSDEMGSHEQFF | TGCGCCAGCAGTGATGAAATGGGGAGCCATGAGCAGTTCTTC